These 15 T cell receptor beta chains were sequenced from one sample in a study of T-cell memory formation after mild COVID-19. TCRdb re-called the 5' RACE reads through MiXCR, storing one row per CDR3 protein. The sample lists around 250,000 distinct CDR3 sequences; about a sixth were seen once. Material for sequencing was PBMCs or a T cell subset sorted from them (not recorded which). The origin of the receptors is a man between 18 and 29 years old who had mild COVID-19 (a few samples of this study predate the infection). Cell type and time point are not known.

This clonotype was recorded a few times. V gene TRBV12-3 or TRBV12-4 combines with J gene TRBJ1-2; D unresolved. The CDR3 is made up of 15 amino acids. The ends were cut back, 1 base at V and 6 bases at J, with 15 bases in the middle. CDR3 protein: CASSLGFAESHGYTF. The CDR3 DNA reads TGTGCCAGCAGTTTAGGGTTCGCGGAGTCACATGGCTACACCTTC.

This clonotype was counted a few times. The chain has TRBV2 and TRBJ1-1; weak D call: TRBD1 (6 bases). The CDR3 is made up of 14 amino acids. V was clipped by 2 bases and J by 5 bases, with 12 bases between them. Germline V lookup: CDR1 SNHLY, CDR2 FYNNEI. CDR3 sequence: CASSELEGGTEAFF. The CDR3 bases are TGTGCCAGCAGTGAACTGGAGGGGGGGACTGAAGCTTTCTTT.

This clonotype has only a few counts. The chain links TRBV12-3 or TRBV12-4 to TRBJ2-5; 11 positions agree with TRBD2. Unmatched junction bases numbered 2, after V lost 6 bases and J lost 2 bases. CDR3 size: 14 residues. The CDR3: CASSVAGGQETQYF. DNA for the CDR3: TGTGCCAGCAGCGTAGCGGGGGGGCAAGAGACCCAGTACTTC.

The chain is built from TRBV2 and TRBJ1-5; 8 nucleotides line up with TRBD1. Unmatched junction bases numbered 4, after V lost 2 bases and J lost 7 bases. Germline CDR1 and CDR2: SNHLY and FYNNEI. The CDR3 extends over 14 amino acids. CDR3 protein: CASSENRGEQPQHF. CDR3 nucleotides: TGTGCCAGCAGTGAAAACAGGGGGGAACAGCCCCAGCATTTT.

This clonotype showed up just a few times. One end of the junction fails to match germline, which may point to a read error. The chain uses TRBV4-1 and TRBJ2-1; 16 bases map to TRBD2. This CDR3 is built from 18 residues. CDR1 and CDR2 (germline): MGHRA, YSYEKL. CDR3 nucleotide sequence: TGCGCCAGCACCCCGGGACTAGCGGGGGGGAGCTCCTGCAATGAGCAGTTCTTC. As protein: CASTPGLAGGSSCNEQFF.

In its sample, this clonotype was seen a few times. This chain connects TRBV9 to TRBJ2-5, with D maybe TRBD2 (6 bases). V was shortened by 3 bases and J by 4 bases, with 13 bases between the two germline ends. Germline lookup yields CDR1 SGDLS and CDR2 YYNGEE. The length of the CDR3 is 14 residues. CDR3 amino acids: CASSAGLGVETQYF. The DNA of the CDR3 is TGTGCCAGCAGCGCGGGACTGGGAGTAGAGACCCAGTACTTC. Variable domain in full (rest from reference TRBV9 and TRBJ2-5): DSGVTQTPKHLITATGQRVTLRCSPRSGDLSVYWYQQSLDQGLQFLIQYYNGEERAKGNILERFSAQQFPDLHSELNLSSLELGDSALYFCASSAGLGVETQYFGPGTRLLVL.

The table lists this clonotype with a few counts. The CDR3 sequence is CASSLREGSPLHF. Here the CDR3 DNA reads TGTGCCAGCAGCTTAAGGGAGGGTTCACCCCTCCACTTT. The chain uses TRBV7-9 and TRBJ1-6; unclear D gene. The V and J ends lost 2 bases and 9 bases respectively, with 8 bases between them. The CDR3 covers 13 residues. Germline CDR1 is SEHNR and CDR2 is FQNEAQ (reference sequence).

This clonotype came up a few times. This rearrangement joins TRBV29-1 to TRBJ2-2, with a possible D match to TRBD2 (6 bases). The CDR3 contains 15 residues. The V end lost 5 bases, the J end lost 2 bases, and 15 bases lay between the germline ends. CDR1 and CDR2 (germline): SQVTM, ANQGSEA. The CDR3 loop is CSVRSGLTNTGELFF. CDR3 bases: TGCAGCGTTCGTAGCGGCCTAACTAACACCGGGGAGCTGTTTTTT.

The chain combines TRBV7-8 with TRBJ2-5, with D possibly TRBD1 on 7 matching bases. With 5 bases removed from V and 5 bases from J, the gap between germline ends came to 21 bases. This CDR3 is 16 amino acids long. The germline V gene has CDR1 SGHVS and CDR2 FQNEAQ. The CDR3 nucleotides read TGTGCCAGCAGCCCCGCCAGGGGGGCCAATTGGGAGACCCAGTACTTC. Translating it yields CASSPARGANWETQYF.

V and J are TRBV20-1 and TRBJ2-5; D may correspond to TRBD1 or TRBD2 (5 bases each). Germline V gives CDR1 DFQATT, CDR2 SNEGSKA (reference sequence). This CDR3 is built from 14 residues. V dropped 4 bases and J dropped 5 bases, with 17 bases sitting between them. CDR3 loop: CSAISWDDGETQYF. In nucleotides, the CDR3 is TGCAGTGCTATATCGTGGGACGACGGGGAGACCCAGTACTTC.

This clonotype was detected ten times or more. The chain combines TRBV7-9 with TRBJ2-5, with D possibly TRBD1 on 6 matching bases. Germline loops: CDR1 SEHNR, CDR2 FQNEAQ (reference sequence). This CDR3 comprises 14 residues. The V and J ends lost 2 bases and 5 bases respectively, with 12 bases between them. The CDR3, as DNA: TGTGCCAGCAGCTTATCGCCCAGGGGTGAGACCCAGTACTTC. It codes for CASSLSPRGETQYF.

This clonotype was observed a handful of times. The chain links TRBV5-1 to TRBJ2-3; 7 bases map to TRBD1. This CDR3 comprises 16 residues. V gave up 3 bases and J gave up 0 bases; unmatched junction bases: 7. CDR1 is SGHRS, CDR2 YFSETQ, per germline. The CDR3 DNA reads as TGCGCCAGCAGCTCGACAGGGTACACTAGCACAGATACGCAGTATTTT. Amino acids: CASSSTGYTSTDTQYF.

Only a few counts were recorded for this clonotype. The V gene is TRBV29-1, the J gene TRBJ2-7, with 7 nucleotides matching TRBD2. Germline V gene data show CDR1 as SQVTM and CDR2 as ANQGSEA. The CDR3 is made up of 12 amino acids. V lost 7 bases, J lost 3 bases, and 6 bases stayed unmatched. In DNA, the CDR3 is TGCAGCGGACGGGGGGACGGCTACGAGCAGTACTTC. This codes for CSGRGDGYEQYF.

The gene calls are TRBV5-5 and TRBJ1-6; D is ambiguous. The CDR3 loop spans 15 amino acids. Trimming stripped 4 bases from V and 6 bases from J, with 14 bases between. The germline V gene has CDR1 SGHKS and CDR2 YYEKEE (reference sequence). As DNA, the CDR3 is TGTGCCAGCAGCGCCAGAGGGCCCCTTAATTCACCCCTCCACTTT. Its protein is CASSARGPLNSPLHF. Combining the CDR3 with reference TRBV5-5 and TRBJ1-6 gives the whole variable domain DAGVTQSPTHLIKTRGQQVTLRCSPISGHKSVSWYQQVLGQGPQFIFQYYEKEERGRGNFPDRFSARQFPNYSSELNVNALLLGDSALYLCASSARGPLNSPLHFGNGTRLTVT.

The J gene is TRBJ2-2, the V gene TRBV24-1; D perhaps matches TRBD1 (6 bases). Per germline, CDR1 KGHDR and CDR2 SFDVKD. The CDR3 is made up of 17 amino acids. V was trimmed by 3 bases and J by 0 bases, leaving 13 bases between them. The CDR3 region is CATSDQGTRANTGELFF. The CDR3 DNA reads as TGTGCCACCAGTGATCAGGGGACGAGAGCGAACACCGGGGAGCTGTTTTTT.